Shown below are 2 T cell receptor beta chains from a single sample sequenced in a study of persistence of HIV-infected CD4 T cells. Cells were stimulated with CMV-infected fibroblast lysates at about 9.4 ug/mL. CD40L/CD69 double-negative CD45RO-high memory CD4+ T cells were collected. Sequencing used immunoSEQ version 4 in survey mode. The data were produced by immunoSEQ multiplex PCR, yet TCRdb's version contains in-frame clones alone and is incomplete. The repertoire includes roughly 28,000 clones, 78% of them detected once, and roughly 0.8% sits in the top ten. Their specific antigens are unknown. This specimen consisted of CD4+ T cells sorted from PBMCs after roughly 20-hour stimulation, obtained from a patient who received antiretroviral therapy. The receptors were sampled from an adult woman with HIV who was CMV-seropositive.

The rearrangement links TRBV5-1 to TRBJ1-1; D is unclear. The CDR3 sequence is 14 residues long. Germline lookup yields CDR1 SGHRS and CDR2 YFSETQ. V lost 0 bases and J lost 5, with 11 bases in between. CDR3 DNA: TGCGCCAGCAGCTTGGGTCGGGAGAGGACTGAAGCTTTCTTT. Residues: CASSLGRERTEAFF.

This clone came up a few times. The rearrangement joins TRBV30 to TRBJ2-7; 7 nucleotides line up with TRBD2. Per germline, CDR1 GTSNPN and CDR2 SVGIG (reference sequence). This CDR3 contains 14 residues. The V gene end was trimmed by 5 bases and the J gene end by 6 bases; junction bases not matched to a gene: 13. The CDR3 sequence: CAWARGGGGGEQYF. The CDR3 DNA is TGTGCCTGGGCCAGAGGAGGCGGGGGTGGCGAGCAGTACTTC.